This TCR beta chain appears in the sequencing data of a study of brain T cells in children with intractable seizures. This clone was seen a single time. Profiling relied on immunoSEQ multiplex PCR, and the TCRdb table lists in-frame clones only, not all of them. The repertoire includes around 340,000 clones, 93% of them detected once, and around 6% sits in the top ten. V was clipped by 3 bases and J by 3 bases; unmatched bases: 5. The CDR3 has 15 amino acids. CDR1 is LGHDT, CDR2 YNNKEL, per germline (reference sequence). Indicated time point: blood from clinic visit 5 months post-surgery; TSC patient then seizure free.

Sample: peripheral blood, taken roughly 5 months after surgery. The chain carries TRBV3-1 (or the pseudogene TRBV3-2) and TRBJ2-7, with 10 bases that match TRBD2. The clonotype was recovered from a boy under three years old with tuberous sclerosis and intractable seizures. The CDR3, as DNA: TGTGCCAGCAGCCATGCCGGGACTAGCGACTACGAGCAGTACTTC. Encoded protein: CASSHAGTSDYEQYF.